A selection of T cell receptor beta chains follows, all from one sample in a study of blood T cell repertoires in COVID-19. The protocol was immunoSEQ multiplex PCR, while the TCRdb copy is restricted to in-frame clones and leaves out a portion. The table includes some 290,000 clones, roughly 90% detected once. Sequenced: peripheral blood. These receptors were obtained from a woman aged 30 to 39 with COVID-19, enrolled during active disease. Each CDR3 is given without its conserved first and last residue.

v_call | cdr3_aa
TRBV18 | ASSRLDREAQPQH
TRBV19 | ASSIVGGIGSYEQY
TRBV18 | ASSPSSNTDTQY
TRBV12-3/TRBV12-4 | ASSLTDTQY
TRBV11-2 | ASSRRVVGQANTEAF
TRBV21-1 | ASRAGAQPEQY
TRBV20-1 | SARGAHEQY
TRBV3-1/TRBV3-2 | ASSQDGAIRVPHYGYT
TRBV6-4 | ASSSVGQGHGYT
TRBV20-1 | SASASGELQETQY
TRBV4-1 | ASSGGDLGYT
TRBV10-1 | ASSISRGARNEQF
TRBV5-6 | ASSLLRGHQPQH
TRBV28 | ASSKQGLVYT
TRBV10-3 | AISLLAGETQY
TRBV7-6 | ASSVQGGTEAF
TRBV27 | ASSPGISNQPQH
TRBV5-4 | ASSLETGGAGDTQY
TRBV7-9 | ASSLGDAGEF